The subject of this entry is one T cell receptor (beta chain). This record comes from a study of control samples from healthy donors and cancer patients. Using immunoSEQ multiplex PCR, the repertoire was profiled, and TCRdb retains in-frame clones only, with some absent. The sample shows some 120,000 clones, about 93% of them seen only once. Germline-derived CDR1 and CDR2 are SGHRS and YFSETQ. The length of the CDR3 is 14 residues. V shed 5 bases, J shed 4 bases, and the junction held 3 bases outside the gene matches. Sequencing was carried out using blood. The chain carries TRBV5-1 and TRBJ2-3; 11 nucleotides agree with TRBD2. This TCR was sampled from a man aged 25 to 45 in good health. CDR3 nucleotides: TGCGCCAGCAGTAGCGGGGGGGTAGCAGATACGCAGTATTTT. Its protein is CASSSGGVADTQYF.